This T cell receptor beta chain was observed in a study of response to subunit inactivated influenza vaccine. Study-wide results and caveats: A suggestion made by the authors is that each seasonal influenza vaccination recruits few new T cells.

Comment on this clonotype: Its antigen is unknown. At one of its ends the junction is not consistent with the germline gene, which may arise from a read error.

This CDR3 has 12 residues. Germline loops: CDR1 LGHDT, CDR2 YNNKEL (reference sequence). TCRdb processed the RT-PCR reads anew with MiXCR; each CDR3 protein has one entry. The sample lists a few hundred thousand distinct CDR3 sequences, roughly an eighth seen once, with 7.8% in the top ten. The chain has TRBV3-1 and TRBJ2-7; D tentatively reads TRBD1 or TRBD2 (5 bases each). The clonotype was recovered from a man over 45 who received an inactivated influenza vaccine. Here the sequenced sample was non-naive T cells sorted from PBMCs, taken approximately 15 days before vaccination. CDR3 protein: CASSQGPYKQYF. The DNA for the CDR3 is TGTGCCAGCAGCCAGGGACCCTACAAGCAGTACTTC.